This is a list of T cell receptor beta chains from one sample in a study of blood T cell repertoires in COVID-19. Libraries were prepared by immunoSEQ multiplex PCR; TCRdb keeps only in-frame clonotypes and omits some of them. The sample yields around 240,000 clones, approximately 90% seen once. The sample comprised PBMCs or T cells enriched from blood (not recorded which). The receptor source for this set is a man aged 45-65 years who had been exposed to COVID-19. Each CDR3 is given with its conserved first and last residue. The D gene is left open where the match is weak. A row's size may be missing; if present it is once, few, many or a size class.

-	TRBJ1-1	TRBV19	-	TGTGCCAGTAGTTGGGACAAACTTTACACTGAAGCTTTCTTT	CASSWDKLYTEAFF
-	TRBJ2-3	TRBV6-5	-	TGTGCCAGCACGAACGACCCCCGGGTTACGCAGTATTTT	CASTNDPRVTQYF
-	TRBJ2-7	TRBV9	-	TGTGCCAGCAGCGTAGGGTCAGGGCCTCTCTCCTACGAGCAGTACTTC	CASSVGSGPLSYEQYF
TRBD1	TRBJ1-4	TRBV15	-	TGTGCCACCAGCACCCGACAGGGCGTCGGTGAAAAACTGTTTTTT	CATSTRQGVGEKLFF
-	TRBJ1-1	TRBV4-1	-	TGCGCCAGCAGCCAAGGGGCAGGGTCGACTGAAGCTTTCTTT	CASSQGAGSTEAFF
-	TRBJ1-2	TRBV2	-	TGTGCCAGCAGTGTCGATCAGAACTATGGCTACACCTTC	CASSVDQNYGYTF
TRBD1	TRBJ1-5	TRBV6-5	-	TGTGCCAGCAGTTCAGGGGGAACTAGCAATCAGCCCCAGCATTTT	CASSSGGTSNQPQHF
-	TRBJ1-6	TRBV10-2	-	TGCGCCAGTCGGGACTGGGGTAATTCACCCCTCCACTTT	CASRDWGNSPLHF
-	TRBJ1-2	TRBV7-9	-	TGTGCCAGCAGCTCCCCCCCCTTGTATGGCTACACCTTC	CASSSPPLYGYTF
TRBD1	TRBJ1-1	TRBV10-1	-	TGCGCCAGTAGGGACAGGATGAACACTGAAGCTTTCTTT	CASRDRMNTEAFF
TRBD1	TRBJ1-5	TRBV19	-	TGTGCCAGTAGTAAGGCAGGGGGACAGCCCCAGCATTTT	CASSKAGGQPQHF
-	TRBJ1-1	TRBV7-9	-	TGTGCCAGCAGCCCTACAGGGATCTCGAACACTGAAGCTTTCTTT	CASSPTGISNTEAFF
-	TRBJ1-6	TRBV7-8	-	TGTGCCAGCAGCCTCATGTCAGGGAGGGGTTCACCCCTCCACTTT	CASSLMSGRGSPLHF
TRBD1	TRBJ2-1	TRBV10-3	-	TGTGCCATCAGGGAAAAGGACAGGGTGGGTGAGCAGTTCTTC	CAIREKDRVGEQFF
TRBD1	TRBJ1-1	TRBV6-5	-	TGTGCCAGCAGAAGGGACAGCGTCACTGAAGCTTTCTTT	CASRRDSVTEAFF
-	TRBJ1-2	TRBV6-5	-	TGTGCCAGCAGTTACTCCCCTTCGGAGGGCTACACCTTC	CASSYSPSEGYTF
-	TRBJ1-2	TRBV6-5	-	TGTGCCAGCAGTCCTCGATCAGGGCACGGTGGCTACACCTTC	CASSPRSGHGGYTF
-	TRBJ1-1	TRBV2	-	TGTGCCAGCAGCAATCCCCCCAGGGGAGCTTTCTTT	CASSNPPRGAFF
-	TRBJ1-2	TRBV6-5	-	TGTGCCAGCAGGCGACCCGAGGTTTACTATGGCTACACCTTC	CASRRPEVYYGYTF
-	TRBJ2-5	TRBV7-2	once	TGTGCCAGCAGCACAGACGGGGTAGAGACCCAGTACTTC	CASSTDGVETQYF
TRBD1	TRBJ2-7	TRBV15	-	TGTGCCACCAGCAGGGGGGACAGCGAGCACGAGCAGTACTTC	CATSRGDSEHEQYF
TRBD1	TRBJ1-2	TRBV4-1	-	TGCGCCAGCAGCCAAAAAACAGGGGCAGCTAACTATGGCTACACCTTC	CASSQKTGAANYGYTF
TRBD1	TRBJ1-2	TRBV2	once	TGTGCCAGCAGTGACGACCGGGACAGGGATACCCATGGCTACACCTTC	CASSDDRDRDTHGYTF
-	TRBJ1-2	TRBV4-1	-	TGCGCCAGCAGCCAAGAATCCAGGGGAGAGTATGGCTACACCTTC	CASSQESRGEYGYTF
-	TRBJ1-2	TRBV2	-	TGTGCCAGCAAAGAGACAGGCTGGAGTGATGGCTACACCTTC	CASKETGWSDGYTF
-	TRBJ1-5	TRBV28	-	TGTGCCAGCAGTTTGCGGGGGGCGGGCAATCAGCCCCAGCATTTT	CASSLRGAGNQPQHF
TRBD2	TRBJ2-3	TRBV10-3	-	TGTGCCATCGGCATCATAGCGGGGGGAAGCACAGATACGCAGTATTTT	CAIGIIAGGSTDTQYF
-	TRBJ2-7	TRBV7-3	-	TGTGCCAGCAGCGCAACTTACGAGCAGTACTTC	CASSATYEQYF
-	TRBJ2-1	TRBV10-2	-	TGCGCCAGCAGTGACAGACTCTACAATGAGCAGTTCTTC	CASSDRLYNEQFF
TRBD1	TRBJ1-6	TRBV18	-	TGTGCCAGCTCACCAGCATCGACAGGGCGGAATTCACCCCTCCACTTT	CASSPASTGRNSPLHF
-	TRBJ1-1	TRBV9	-	TGTGCCAGCAGCGTAGGTACAGATGGGTCCCAATCCCAAGCTTTCTTT	CASSVGTDGSQSQAFF
TRBD2	TRBJ2-3	TRBV5-1	once	TGCGCCAGCAGCTTGGCTCCGGTGCTAGCGGGGGGGCCGGATACGCAGTATTTT	CASSLAPVLAGGPDTQYF
-	TRBJ1-5	TRBV27	few	TGTGCCAGCAGTATCTCAGGTAATCAGCCCCAGCATTTT	CASSISGNQPQHF